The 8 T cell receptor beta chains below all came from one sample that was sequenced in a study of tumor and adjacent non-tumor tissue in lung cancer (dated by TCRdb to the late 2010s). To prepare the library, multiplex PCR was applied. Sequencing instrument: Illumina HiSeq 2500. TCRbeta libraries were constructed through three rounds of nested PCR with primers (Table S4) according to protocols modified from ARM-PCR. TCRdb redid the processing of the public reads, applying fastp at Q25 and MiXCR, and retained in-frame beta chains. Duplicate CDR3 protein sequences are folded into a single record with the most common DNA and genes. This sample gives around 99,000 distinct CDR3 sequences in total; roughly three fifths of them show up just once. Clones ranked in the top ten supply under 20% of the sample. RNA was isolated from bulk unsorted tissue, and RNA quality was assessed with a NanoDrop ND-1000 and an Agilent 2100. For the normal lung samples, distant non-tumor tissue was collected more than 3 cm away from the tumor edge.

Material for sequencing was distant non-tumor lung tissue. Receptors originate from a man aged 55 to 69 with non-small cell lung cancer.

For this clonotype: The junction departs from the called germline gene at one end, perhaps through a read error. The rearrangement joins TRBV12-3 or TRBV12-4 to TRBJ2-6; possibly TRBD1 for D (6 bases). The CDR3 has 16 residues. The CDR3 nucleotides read TGCGCCAGCACCCCGGACAGAAGCTCTGGGGCCAACCTCCTGACTTTC. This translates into CASTPDRSSGANLLTF.

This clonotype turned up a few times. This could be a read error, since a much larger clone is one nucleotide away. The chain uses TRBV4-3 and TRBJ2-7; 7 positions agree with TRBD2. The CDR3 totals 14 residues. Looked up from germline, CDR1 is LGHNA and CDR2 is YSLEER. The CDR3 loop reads CDSSQGEGRNEQYF. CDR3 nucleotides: TGCGACAGCAGCCAAGGGGAGGGCAGAAACGAGCAGTACTTC.

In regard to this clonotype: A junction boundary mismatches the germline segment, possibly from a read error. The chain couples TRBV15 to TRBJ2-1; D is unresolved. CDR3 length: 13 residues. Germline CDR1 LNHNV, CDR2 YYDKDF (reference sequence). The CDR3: CATSVGSYNKQFF. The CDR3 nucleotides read TGTGCCACCAGCGTGGGCTCATACAATAAGCAGTTCTTC. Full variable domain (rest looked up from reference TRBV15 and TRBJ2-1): DAMVIQNPRYQVTQFGKPVTLSCSQTLNHNVMYWYQQKSSQAPKLLFHYYDKDFNNEADTPDNFQSRRPNTSFCFLDIRSPGLGDTAMYLCATSVGSYNKQFFGPGTRLTVL.

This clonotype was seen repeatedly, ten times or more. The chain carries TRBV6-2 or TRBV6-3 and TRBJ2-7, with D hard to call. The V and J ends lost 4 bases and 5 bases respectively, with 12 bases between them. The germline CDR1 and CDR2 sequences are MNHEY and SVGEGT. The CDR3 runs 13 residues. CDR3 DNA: TGTGCCAGCAGTTCCACCCTTCGCGACGAGCAGTACTTC. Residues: CASSSTLRDEQYF.

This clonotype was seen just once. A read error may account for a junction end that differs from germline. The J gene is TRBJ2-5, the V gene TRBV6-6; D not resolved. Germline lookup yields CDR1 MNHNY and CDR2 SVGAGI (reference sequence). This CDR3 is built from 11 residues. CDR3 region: CASSYSETHYF. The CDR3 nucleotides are TGTGCCAGCAGTTACAGTGAGACCCATTACTTC.

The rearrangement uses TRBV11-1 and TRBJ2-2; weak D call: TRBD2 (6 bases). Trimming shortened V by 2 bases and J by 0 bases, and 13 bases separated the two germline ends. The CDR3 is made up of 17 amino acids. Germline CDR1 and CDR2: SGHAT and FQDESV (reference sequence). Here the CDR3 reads CASSLSVIAANTGELFF. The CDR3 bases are TGTGCCAGCAGCTTAAGTGTAATAGCGGCGAACACCGGGGAGCTGTTTTTT. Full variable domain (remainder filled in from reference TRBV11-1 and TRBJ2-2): EAEVAQSPRYKITEKSQAVAFWCDPISGHATLYWYRQILGQGPELLVQFQDESVVDDSQLPKDRFSAERLKGVDSTLKIQPAELGDSAMYLCASSLSVIAANTGELFFGEGSRLTVL.

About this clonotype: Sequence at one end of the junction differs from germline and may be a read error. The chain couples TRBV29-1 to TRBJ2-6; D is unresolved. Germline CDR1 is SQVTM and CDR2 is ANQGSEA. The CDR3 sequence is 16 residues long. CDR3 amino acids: CSVQPLLESVANVLTF. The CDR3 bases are TGCAGCGTTCAGCCCCTATTAGAGTCTGTGGCCAACGTCCTGACCTTC.

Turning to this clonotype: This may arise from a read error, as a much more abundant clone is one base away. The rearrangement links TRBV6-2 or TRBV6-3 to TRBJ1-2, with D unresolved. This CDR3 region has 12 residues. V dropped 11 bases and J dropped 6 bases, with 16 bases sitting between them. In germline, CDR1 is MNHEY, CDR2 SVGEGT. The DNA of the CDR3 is TGTGCCGTCCATGATCCGCCGGATGGCTACACCTTC. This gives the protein CAVHDPPDGYTF.